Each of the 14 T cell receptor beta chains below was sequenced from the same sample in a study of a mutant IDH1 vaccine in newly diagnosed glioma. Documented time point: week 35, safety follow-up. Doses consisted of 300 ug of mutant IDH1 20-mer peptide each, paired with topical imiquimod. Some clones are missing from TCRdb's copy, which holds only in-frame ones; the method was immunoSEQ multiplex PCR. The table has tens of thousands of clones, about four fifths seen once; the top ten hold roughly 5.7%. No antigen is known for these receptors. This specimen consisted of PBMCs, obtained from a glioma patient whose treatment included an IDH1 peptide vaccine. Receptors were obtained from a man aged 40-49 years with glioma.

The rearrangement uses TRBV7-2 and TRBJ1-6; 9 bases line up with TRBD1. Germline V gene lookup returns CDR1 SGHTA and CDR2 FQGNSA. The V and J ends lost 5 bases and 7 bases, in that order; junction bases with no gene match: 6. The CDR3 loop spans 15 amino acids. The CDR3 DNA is TGTGCCAGCAGCCCCTCCGGGACAGGGAATTCACCCCTCCACTTT. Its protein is CASSPSGTGNSPLHF.

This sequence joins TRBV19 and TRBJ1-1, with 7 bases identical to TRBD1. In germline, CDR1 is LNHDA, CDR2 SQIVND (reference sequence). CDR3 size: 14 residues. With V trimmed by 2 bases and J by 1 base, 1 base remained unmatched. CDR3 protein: CASSINRGNTEAFF. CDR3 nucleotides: TGTGCCAGTAGTATAAACAGGGGGAACACTGAAGCTTTCTTT.

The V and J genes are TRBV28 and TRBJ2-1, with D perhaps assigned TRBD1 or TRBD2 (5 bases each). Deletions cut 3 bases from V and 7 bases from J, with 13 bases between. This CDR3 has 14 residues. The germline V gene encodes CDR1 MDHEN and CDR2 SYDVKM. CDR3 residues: CASSFGRDGNEQFF. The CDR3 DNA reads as TGTGCCAGCAGTTTTGGCCGGGACGGTAATGAGCAGTTCTTC.

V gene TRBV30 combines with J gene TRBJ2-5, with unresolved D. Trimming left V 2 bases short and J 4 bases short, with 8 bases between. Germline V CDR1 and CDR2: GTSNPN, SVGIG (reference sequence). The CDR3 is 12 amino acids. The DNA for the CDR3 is TGTGCCTGGAGTAAGAGTGGAGAGACCCAGTACTTC. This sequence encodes CAWSKSGETQYF.

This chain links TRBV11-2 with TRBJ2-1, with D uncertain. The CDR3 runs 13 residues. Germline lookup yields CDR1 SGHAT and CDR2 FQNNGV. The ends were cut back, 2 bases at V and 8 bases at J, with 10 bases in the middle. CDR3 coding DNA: TGTGCCAGCAGCTTACCGGCCAGCGATGAGCAGTTCTTC. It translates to CASSLPASDEQFF.

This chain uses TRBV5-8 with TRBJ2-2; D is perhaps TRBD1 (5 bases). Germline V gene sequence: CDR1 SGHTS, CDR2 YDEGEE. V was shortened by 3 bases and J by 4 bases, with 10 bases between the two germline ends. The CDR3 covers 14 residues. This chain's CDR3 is CASSYGHSTGELFF. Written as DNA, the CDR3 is TGTGCCAGCAGCTACGGACATTCCACCGGGGAGCTGTTTTTT.

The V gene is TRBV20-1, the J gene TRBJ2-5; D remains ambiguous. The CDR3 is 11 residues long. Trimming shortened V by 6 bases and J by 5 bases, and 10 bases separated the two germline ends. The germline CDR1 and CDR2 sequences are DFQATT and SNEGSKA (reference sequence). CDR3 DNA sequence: TGCAGTGCCCCCCTGGGGGAGACCCAGTACTTC. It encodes CSAPLGETQYF.

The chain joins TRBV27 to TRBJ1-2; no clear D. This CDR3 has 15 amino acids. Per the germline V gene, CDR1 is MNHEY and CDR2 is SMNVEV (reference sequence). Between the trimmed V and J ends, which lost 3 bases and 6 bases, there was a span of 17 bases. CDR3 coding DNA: TGTGCCAGCAGTTTGGGTCGGGGTACTCTCCATGGCTACACCTTC. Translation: CASSLGRGTLHGYTF.

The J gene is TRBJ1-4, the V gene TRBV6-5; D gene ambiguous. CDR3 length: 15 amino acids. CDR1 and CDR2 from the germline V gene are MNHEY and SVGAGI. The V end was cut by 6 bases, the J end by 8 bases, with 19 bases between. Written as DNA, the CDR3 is TGTGCCAGCAGCCTAGAGGGTGTAAATCGGGAAAAACTGTTTTTT. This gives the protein CASSLEGVNREKLFF.

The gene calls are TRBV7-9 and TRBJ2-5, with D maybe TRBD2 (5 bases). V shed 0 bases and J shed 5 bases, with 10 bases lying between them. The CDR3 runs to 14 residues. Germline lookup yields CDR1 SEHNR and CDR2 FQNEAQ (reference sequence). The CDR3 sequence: CASSLAGEWETQYF. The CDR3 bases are TGTGCCAGCAGCTTAGCGGGAGAATGGGAGACCCAGTACTTC.

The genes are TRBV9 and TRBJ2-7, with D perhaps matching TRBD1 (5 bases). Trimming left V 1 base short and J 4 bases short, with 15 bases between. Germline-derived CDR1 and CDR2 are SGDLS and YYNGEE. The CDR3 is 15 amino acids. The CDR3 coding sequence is TGTGCCAGCAGCGTAACCCCCTCCGCAGGGTACGAGCAGTACTTC. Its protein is CASSVTPSAGYEQYF.

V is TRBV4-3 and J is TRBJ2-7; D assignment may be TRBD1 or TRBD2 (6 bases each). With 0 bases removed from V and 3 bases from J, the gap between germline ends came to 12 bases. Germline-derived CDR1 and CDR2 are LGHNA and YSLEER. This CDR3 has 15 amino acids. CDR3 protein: CASSQEGAGSYEQYF. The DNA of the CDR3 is TGCGCCAGCAGCCAAGAGGGGGCGGGGAGCTACGAGCAGTACTTC.

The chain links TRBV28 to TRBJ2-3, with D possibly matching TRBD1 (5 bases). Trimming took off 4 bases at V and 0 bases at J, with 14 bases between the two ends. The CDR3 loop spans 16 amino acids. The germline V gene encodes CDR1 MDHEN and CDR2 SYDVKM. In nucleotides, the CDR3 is TGTGCCAGCAGTTCTACAGGAGATCCTAGCACAGATACGCAGTATTTT. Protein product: CASSSTGDPSTDTQYF.

The CDR3 sequence: CASSVSGLGVAGQGDNEQFF. CDR3 in DNA: TGTGCCAGCAGCGTCTCAGGGCTAGGGGTAGCGGGTCAAGGGGACAATGAGCAGTTCTTC. J is TRBJ2-1 and V is TRBV9; 7 nucleotides align to TRBD2. The CDR3 spans 20 residues. V lost 2 bases to trimming and J lost 5 bases; unmatched junction nucleotides: 22. Germline V gene sequence: CDR1 SGDLS, CDR2 YYNGEE.